The present entry profiles one TCR beta chain with its context. This record comes from a study of T cell responses to AZD1222 COVID-19 vaccine. Trimming removed 6 bases at V and 7 bases at J, with 22 bases between. The germline V gene has CDR1 LGHNT and CDR2 FRNRAP. CDR3 size: 16 residues. Profiling relied on immunoSEQ multiplex PCR, and the TCRdb table lists in-frame clones only, not all of them. This table holds 150,000 or so clones, around 93% found once. This TCR came from an adult who received the AZD1222 COVID-19 vaccine. The rearrangement uses TRBV12-5 and TRBJ2-1; possibly TRBD2 for D (7 bases). Sequenced material: peripheral blood, taken 28 days after the second AZD1222 dose. The CDR3 DNA is TGTGCTAGTGGCCCCTCCTGGGGGGGCCCGGTGAATGAGCAGTTCTTC. It codes for CASGPSWGGPVNEQFF.